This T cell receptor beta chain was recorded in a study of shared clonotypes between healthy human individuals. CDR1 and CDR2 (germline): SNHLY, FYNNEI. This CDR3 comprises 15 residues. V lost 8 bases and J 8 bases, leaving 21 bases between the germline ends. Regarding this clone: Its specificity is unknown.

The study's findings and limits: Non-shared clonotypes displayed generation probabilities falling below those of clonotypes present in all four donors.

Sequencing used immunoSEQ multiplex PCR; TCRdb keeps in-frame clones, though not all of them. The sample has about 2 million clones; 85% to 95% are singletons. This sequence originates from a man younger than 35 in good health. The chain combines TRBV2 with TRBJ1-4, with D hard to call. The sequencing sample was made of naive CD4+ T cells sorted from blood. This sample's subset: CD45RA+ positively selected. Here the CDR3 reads CASQWNGIPGEKLFF. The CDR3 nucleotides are TGTGCCAGCCAATGGAACGGGATCCCTGGGGAAAAACTGTTTTTT.